Detailed here is one T cell receptor (beta chain). Its specificity is unknown. These data belong to a study of identical twins. Study-wide results and caveats: There is a chance that invariant MAIT and iNKT cells partially muddied zero-insertion analyses.

The V end lost 2 bases, the J end lost 2 bases, and 15 bases lay between the germline ends. CDR1 is MDHEN and CDR2 is SYDVKM in the germline V gene. The CDR3 has 16 amino acids. A universal primer binding site was introduced by template switching. The final cDNA contained unique molecular identifiers. A single record per CDR3 protein comes from TCRdb applying MiXCR to the 5' RACE reads. Among about 690,000 distinct CDR3 sequences listed, around 6% were seen once. The sequencing input was naive T cells sorted from blood. This TCR was sampled from a man aged 18 to 29 in good health. The genes are TRBV28 and TRBJ2-5; D gene unclear. This CDR3 is CASSLMADNNQETQYF. CDR3 nucleotides: TGTGCCAGCAGTTTAATGGCAGACAATAATCAAGAGACCCAGTACTTC.